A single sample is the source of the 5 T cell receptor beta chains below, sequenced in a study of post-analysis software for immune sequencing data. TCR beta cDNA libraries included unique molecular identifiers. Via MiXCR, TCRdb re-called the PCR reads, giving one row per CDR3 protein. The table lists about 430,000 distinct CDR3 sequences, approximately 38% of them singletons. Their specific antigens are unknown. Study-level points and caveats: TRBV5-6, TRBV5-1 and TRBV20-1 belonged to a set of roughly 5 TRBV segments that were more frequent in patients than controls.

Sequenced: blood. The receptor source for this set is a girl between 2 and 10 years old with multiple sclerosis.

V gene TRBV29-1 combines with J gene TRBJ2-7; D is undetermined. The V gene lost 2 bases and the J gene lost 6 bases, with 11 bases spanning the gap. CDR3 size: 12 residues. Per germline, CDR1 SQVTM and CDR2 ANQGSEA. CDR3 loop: CSVELQFREQYF. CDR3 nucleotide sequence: TGCAGCGTTGAATTACAGTTCCGCGAGCAGTACTTC.

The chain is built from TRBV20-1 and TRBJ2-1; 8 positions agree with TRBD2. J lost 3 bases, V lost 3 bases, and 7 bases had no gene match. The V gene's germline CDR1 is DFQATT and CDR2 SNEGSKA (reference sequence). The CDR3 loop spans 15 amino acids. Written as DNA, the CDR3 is TGCAGTGCTAGGCTGTTTGCGGGAGGCTACAATGAGCAGTTCTTC. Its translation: CSARLFAGGYNEQFF.

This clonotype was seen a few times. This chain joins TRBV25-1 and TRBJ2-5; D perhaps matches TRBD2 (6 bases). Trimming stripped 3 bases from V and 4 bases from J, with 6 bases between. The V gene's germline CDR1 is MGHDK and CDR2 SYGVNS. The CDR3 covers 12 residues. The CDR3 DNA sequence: TGTGCCAGCAGTGAGGGGGGAGAGACCCAGTACTTC. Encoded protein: CASSEGGETQYF.

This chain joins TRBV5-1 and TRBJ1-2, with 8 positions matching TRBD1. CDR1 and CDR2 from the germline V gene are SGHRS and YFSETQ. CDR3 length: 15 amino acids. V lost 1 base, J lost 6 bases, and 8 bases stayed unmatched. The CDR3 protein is CASSLMWTGRNGYTF. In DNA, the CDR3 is TGCGCCAGCAGCTTGATGTGGACAGGGCGTAATGGCTACACCTTC.

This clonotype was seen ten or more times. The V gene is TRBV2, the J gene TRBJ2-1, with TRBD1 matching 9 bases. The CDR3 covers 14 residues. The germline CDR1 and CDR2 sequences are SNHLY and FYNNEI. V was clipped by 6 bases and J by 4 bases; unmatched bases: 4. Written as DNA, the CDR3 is TGTGCCAGCAGGGACAGGGGTAATTACAATGAGCAGTTCTTC. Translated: CASRDRGNYNEQFF.